This T cell receptor beta chain came from a study of T cells in localized non-small cell lung cancer. Study results and caveats: Longer overall survival accompanied higher blood T cell density. Without multi-region sequencing, intratumor heterogeneity could not be excluded. The study detected a median roughly 50 of the top 100 tumor clones in adjacent lung. It was uninvolved adjacent lung that showed the highest T cell clonality, exceeding tumor.

Comment on this clone: Its antigen is still unknown.

Produced via immunoSEQ multiplex PCR; TCRdb's table is partial and in-frame only. This sample has some 50,000 clones, with over 80% found just once. CDR1 is ENHRY and CDR2 is SYGVKD in the germline V gene. V lost 3 bases and J lost 0; bases outside the gene matches: 4. The CDR3 totals 16 residues. The gene calls are TRBV10-3 and TRBJ2-2, with 7 nucleotides matching TRBD1. This TCR was recovered from a man between 40 and 75 years old with stage III lung adenocarcinoma. This sample comprised peripheral blood mononuclear cells, obtained before any cancer treatment. CDR3 DNA sequence: TGTGCCATCAGTGAAAGGGGACAGACGAACACCGGGGAGCTGTTTTTT. It encodes CAISERGQTNTGELFF.